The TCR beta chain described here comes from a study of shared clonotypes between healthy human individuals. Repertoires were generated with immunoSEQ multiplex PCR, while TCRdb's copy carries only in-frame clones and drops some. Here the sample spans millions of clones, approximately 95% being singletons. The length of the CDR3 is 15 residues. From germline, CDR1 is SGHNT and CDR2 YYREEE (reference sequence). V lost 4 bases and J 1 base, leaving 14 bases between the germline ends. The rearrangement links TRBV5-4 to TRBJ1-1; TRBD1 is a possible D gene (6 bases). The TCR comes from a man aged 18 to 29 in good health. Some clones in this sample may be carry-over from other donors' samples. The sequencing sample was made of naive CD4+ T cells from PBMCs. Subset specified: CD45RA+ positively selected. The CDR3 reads CASSREGGTNTEAFF. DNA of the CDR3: TGTGCCAGCAGCCGCGAGGGGGGAACGAACACTGAAGCTTTCTTT.